The present entry profiles one TCR beta chain with its context. The target antigen is unknown. The data are from a study of breast tumors, draining lymph nodes, adjacent tissues. Each CDR3 protein is one row after TCRdb ran MiXCR on the multiplex PCR reads. The sample has approximately 37,000 distinct CDR3 sequences, 36% seen once. General observations from the study: Most tumor T cells seemingly derive from lymph node, then expand in tumor. Luminal-like breast cancer showed significantly greater tumor-nontumor repertoire similarity than basal-like breast cancer did. Tumors had less TCR diversity than lymph nodes, more than nontumor tissue.

This CDR3 has 15 amino acids. The V end lost 3 bases, the J end lost 7 bases, and 19 bases lay between the germline ends. CDR1 is MDHEN and CDR2 is SYDVKM in the germline V gene. The clonotype was recovered from a female donor with breast cancer. Some clones in this sample may be carry-over from other donors' samples. J is TRBJ2-7 and V is TRBV28; TRBD1 or TRBD2 may be the D gene (6 bases each). The source material was breast tumor tissue. The CDR3 DNA sequence: TGTGCCAGCAGTTTGGGGGACACCGGTCGGGGGGAGCAGTACTTC. Its translation is CASSLGDTGRGEQYF.